The clone carrying this T cell receptor (beta chain) appeared once. The junction departs from the called germline gene at one end, perhaps through a read error. The record originates from a study of technical replicates of blood from a handful of donors. From germline, CDR1 is SGHVS and CDR2 FQNEAQ. The CDR3 consists of 12 residues. Profiling relied on immunoSEQ multiplex PCR, and the TCRdb table lists in-frame clones only, not all of them. The sample includes tens of thousands of clones, about 96% of them seen just once. Sequencing was done on a sample of T cells isolated from PBMCs. The TCR sequence derives from a human donor in good health. V is TRBV7-8 and J is TRBJ2-1; TRBD2 aligns across 8 bases. For the CDR3, the DNA is TGTGCCAGCAGCTCTCCAGCGGGAGTAACGGTCTTC. It codes for CASSSPAGVTVF.